These 3 T cell receptor beta chains were sequenced from one sample in a study of blood T cells in healthy people across ages (dated by TCRdb to 2013 to 2016). Library prep was done by 5' RACE. Sequencing was carried out with an Illumina HiSeq 2500. The second PCR ran for roughly 7 to 12 cycles and used a J-beta primer mix along with a sample-barcoded 5' primer. Starting from the raw public reads, TCRdb applied fastp trimming at Q25, assembled clones with MiXCR and retained in-frame beta chains. Identical CDR3 protein sequences are pooled into one entry, listed with their most common genes and DNA. For this sample there are 600,000 to 800,000 distinct CDR3 sequences; under 25% appear just once. Of the sample, 3% to 4.5% is held by the ten largest clones. The specimen sequenced was blood. The receptors were sampled from an older man in good health.

The chain combines TRBV4-1 with TRBJ2-5; D is ambiguous. CDR3 length: 14 residues. CDR1 is MGHRA and CDR2 is YSYEKL in the germline V gene. V lost 1 base and J lost 5, with 11 bases in between. The CDR3 region is CASSQAELWETQYF. The CDR3 nucleotides are TGCGCCAGCAGCCAAGCAGAGCTTTGGGAGACCCAGTACTTC.

This clonotype turned up a few times. The chain links TRBV6-2 or TRBV6-3 to TRBJ2-7, with D tentatively TRBD2 (6 bases). V was trimmed by 5 bases and J by 3 bases, leaving 20 bases between them. Germline loops: CDR1 MNHEY, CDR2 SVGEGT. The CDR3 has 16 amino acids. The CDR3 DNA sequence: TGTGCCAGCAGTGCGTCCCCTTCATCCGGGGGCTACGAGCAGTACTTC. This codes for CASSASPSSGGYEQYF.

The V and J genes are TRBV20-1 and TRBJ2-5; 9 bases map to TRBD2. The germline CDR1 and CDR2 sequences are DFQATT and SNEGSKA (reference sequence). The CDR3 is made up of 18 amino acids. V was clipped by 0 bases and J by 5 bases; unmatched bases: 16. The CDR3 loop reads CSARDWDSGRSLRETQYF. DNA for the CDR3: TGCAGTGCTAGAGATTGGGATAGCGGGAGATCCCTCCGCGAGACCCAGTACTTC.